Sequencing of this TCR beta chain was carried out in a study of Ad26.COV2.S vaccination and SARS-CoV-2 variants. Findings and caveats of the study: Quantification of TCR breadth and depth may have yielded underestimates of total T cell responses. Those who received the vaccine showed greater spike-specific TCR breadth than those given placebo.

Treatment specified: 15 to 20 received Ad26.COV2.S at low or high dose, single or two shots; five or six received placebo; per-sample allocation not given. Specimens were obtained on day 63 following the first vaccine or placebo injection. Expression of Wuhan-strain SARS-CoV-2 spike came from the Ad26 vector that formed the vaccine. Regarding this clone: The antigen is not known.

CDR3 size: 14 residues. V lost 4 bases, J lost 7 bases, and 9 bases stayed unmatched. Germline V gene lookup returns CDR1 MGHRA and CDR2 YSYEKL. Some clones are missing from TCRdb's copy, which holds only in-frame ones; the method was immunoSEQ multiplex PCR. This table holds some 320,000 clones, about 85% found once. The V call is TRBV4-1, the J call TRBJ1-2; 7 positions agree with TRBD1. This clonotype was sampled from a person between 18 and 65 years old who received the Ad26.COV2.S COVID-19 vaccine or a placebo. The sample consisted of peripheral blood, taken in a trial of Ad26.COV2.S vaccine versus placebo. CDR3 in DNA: TGCGCCAGCAGCCCGACAGGGTCGCCAGGTGGCTACACCTTC. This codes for CASSPTGSPGGYTF.